The 9 T cell receptor beta chains listed next were all sequenced from one sample in a study of blood T cell repertoires in COVID-19. Generated by immunoSEQ multiplex PCR, the TCRdb table keeps only in-frame clones and is missing some. The repertoire includes around 240,000 clones, just under 85% of them detected once, and around 1.8% sits in the top ten. The sequenced sample consisted of peripheral blood. Receptors were obtained from an elderly woman with acute or convalescent COVID-19.

The chain couples TRBV6-5 to TRBJ2-3; 8 nucleotides match TRBD2. Germline CDR1 and CDR2: MNHEY and SVGAGI. The CDR3 runs 14 residues. V trimming: 6 bases; J trimming: 2 bases; junction bases outside the gene matches: 4. The CDR3 nucleotides read TGTGCCAGCAGGCGGGAGGTGGACACAGATACGCAGTATTTT. This gives the protein CASRREVDTDTQYF.

The chain joins TRBV10-3 to TRBJ1-2; D call uncertain. The CDR3 sequence is 13 residues long. The germline V and J ends were trimmed by 0 bases and 5 bases, with 7 bases remaining between them. The germline CDR1 and CDR2 sequences are ENHRY and SYGVKD. CDR3 region: CAISESMRYGYTF. The CDR3 bases are TGTGCCATCAGTGAGTCGATGAGGTATGGCTACACCTTC.

The V call is TRBV29-1, the J call TRBJ2-3; a weak D match, TRBD1 (6 bases). This CDR3 comprises 13 residues. The germline gives CDR1 SQVTM, CDR2 ANQGSEA. With 7 bases removed from V and 0 bases from J, the gap between germline ends came to 11 bases. In DNA, the CDR3 is TGCAGCGCCTCACAGGGTAGCACAGATACGCAGTATTTT. It codes for CSASQGSTDTQYF.

V usage is TRBV7-3 and J usage is TRBJ2-1; TRBD2 agrees at 13 bases. CDR3 length: 19 amino acids. With V trimmed by 1 base and J by 0 bases, 6 bases remained unmatched. In germline, CDR1 is SGHTA, CDR2 FQGTGA. The CDR3 sequence: CASSLKGGLAGSSYNEQFF. DNA of the CDR3: TGTGCCAGCAGCTTAAAAGGGGGACTAGCGGGGAGCTCCTACAATGAGCAGTTCTTC.

There are many counts of this clone. The J gene is TRBJ1-5, the V gene TRBV7-9, with 8 bases fitting TRBD1. The CDR3 covers 13 residues. V was pared by 3 bases and J by 7 bases, with 2 bases of the junction left unmatched. CDR1 and CDR2 (germline): SEHNR, FQNEAQ (reference sequence). CDR3 amino acids: CASSLTGDQPQHF. The DNA for the CDR3 is TGTGCCAGCAGCTTGACAGGGGACCAGCCCCAGCATTTT.

V gene TRBV11-2 combines with J gene TRBJ1-4; no firm D call. Germline V gives CDR1 SGHAT, CDR2 FQNNGV. This CDR3 has 15 amino acids. V shed 3 bases and J shed 3 bases, with 11 bases lying between them. CDR3: CASSFDGRANEKLFF. In DNA form, the CDR3 reads TGTGCCAGCAGCTTTGACGGGAGAGCTAATGAAAAACTGTTTTTT.

The chain is built from TRBV7-8 and TRBJ2-3; perhaps TRBD2 as D (5 bases). Germline V gene data show CDR1 as SGHVS and CDR2 as FQNEAQ. The length of the CDR3 is 18 residues. The V end lost 2 bases, the J end lost 2 bases, and 20 bases lay between the germline ends. CDR3 bases: TGTGCCAGCAGCTTATATGGGGAGCTGGAAACCAACACAGATACGCAGTATTTT. It encodes CASSLYGELETNTDTQYF. The full variable domain, in which reference TRBV7-8 and TRBJ2-3 provide the parts outside the CDR3, is GAGVSQSPRYKVAKRGQDVALRCDPISGHVSLFWYQQALGQGPEFLTYFQNEAQLDKSGLPSDRFFAERPEGSVSTLKIQRTQQEDSAVYLCASSLYGELETNTDTQYFGPGTRLTVL.

The chain uses TRBV29-1 and TRBJ1-1, with a tentative D call TRBD1 (6 bases). CDR1 is SQVTM, CDR2 ANQGSEA, per germline. The germline V and J ends were trimmed by 8 bases and 8 bases, with 12 bases remaining between them. The CDR3 length is 10 residues. For the CDR3, the DNA is TGCAGCTATCGGACAGAAGAAGCTTTCTTT. It is translated as CSYRTEEAFF.

V usage is TRBV6-1 and J usage is TRBJ2-7, with 9 bases lining up with TRBD2. J lost 2 bases, V lost 4 bases, and 6 bases had no gene match. CDR3 length: 15 amino acids. CDR1 is MNHNS, CDR2 SASEGT, per germline. Here the CDR3 DNA reads TGTGCCAGCAGTGCCCCGGGACTAGCCGCCTACGAGCAGTACTTC. It translates to CASSAPGLAAYEQYF.